This TCR beta chain originates from a study of Graves' ophthalmopathy and Graves' hyperthyroidism. Scientists amplified the TCR beta CDR3 regions from RNA transcripts. The first round was an RT-PCR with HTBI primers, and the second round was a multiplex PCR. Each CDR3 protein is one row after TCRdb ran MiXCR on the multiplex PCR reads. The sample lists 30,000 to 50,000 distinct CDR3 sequences, around half occurring once. The CDR3 is 15 amino acids. Trimming cost V 6 bases and J 0 bases; bases outside gene matches: 4. Germline V CDR1 and CDR2: MNHEY, SVGEGT. In its sample, this clonotype was seen many times.

The chain joins TRBV6-2 or TRBV6-3 to TRBJ1-5, with 8 positions matching TRBD1. Sequencing was carried out using peripheral blood. This TCR derives from an adult woman with stable Graves' hyperthyroidism. In DNA, the CDR3 is TGTGCCAGCAGCCGGGACAGGAATAGCAATCAGCCCCAGCATTTT. Translated, it gives CASSRDRNSNQPQHF.